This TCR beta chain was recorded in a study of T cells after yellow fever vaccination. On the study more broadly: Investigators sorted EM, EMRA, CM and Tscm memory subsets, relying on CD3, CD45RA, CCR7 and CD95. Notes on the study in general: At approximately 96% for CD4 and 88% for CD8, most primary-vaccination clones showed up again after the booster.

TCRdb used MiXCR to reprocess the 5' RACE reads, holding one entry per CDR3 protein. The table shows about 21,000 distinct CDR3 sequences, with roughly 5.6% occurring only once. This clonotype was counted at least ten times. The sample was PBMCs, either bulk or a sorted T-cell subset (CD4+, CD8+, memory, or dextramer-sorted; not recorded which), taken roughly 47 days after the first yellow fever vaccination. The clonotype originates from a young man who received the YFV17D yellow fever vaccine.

The CDR3 reads CASSDVGTLQFF. Written as DNA, the CDR3 is TGTGCCAGCAGCGATGTAGGGACCCTACAGTTCTTC. V usage is TRBV7-2 and J usage is TRBJ2-1; either TRBD1 or TRBD2 may supply D (5 bases each). The germline V and J ends were trimmed by 5 bases and 13 bases, with 15 bases remaining between them. The germline V gene encodes CDR1 SGHTA and CDR2 FQGNSA. This CDR3 comprises 12 residues.